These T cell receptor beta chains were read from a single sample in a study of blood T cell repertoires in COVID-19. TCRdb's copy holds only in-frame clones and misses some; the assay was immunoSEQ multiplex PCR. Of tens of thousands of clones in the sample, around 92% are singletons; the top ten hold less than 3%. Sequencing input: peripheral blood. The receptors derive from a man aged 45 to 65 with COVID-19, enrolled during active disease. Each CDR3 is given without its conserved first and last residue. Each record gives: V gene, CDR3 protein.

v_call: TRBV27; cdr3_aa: ASSFTNPPSYT
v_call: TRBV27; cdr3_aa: ASSPAGTGEDYGYT
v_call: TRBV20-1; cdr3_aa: SASSVSNYGYT
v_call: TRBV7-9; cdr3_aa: ASLSIERAYEQY
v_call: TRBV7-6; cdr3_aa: ASSPRDGPNEKLF
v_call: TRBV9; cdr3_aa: ASSARQGNEKLF
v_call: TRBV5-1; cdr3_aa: ASSLLATNEKLF
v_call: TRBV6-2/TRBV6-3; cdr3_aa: ASSHRSWTGVVYIGELF
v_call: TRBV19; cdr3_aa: ASSIFGTDRSGNTIY
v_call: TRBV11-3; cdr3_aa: ASSQGYTGSKNEQF
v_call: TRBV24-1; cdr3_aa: ATSDGQGTNEKLF
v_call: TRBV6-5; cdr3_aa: ASRSKRDRPYEQY
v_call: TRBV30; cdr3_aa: AWRSGNTEAF
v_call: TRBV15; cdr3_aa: ATSRAGTGAF
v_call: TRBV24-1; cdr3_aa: ATSEPRGTGSSYT
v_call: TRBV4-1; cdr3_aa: ASSQDRRSSYEQY
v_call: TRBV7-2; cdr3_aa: ASSLQGYNEQF
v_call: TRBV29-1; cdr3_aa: SVGGWDGGF
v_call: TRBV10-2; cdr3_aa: ASRQGTDNQPQH
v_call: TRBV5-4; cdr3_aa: ASSSGASDSPLH
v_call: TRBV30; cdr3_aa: AWAVRAGNTIY
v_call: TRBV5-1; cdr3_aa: ASSSIGLAGGPRDTQY
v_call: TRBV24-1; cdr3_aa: ATSDGQVGPQH
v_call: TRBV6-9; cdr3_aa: ASKASGRRGYT
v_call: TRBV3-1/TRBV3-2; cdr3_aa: ASSRRVNEQF
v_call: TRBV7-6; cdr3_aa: ASSLGAGGPYGYT
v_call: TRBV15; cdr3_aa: ATSTSLASGPTMGEQF
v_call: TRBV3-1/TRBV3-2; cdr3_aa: ASSQVSLARETQY
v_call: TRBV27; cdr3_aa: ASRRTEGEKLF
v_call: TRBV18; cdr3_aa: ASSPSEGIYEQY
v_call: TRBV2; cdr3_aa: ASSRQGYTEAF
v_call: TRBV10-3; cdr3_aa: AISDNPDRRDQPQH
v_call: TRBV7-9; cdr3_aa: ASSLQGNKY
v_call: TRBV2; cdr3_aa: ASTMTDTREKLF
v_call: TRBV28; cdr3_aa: ASSRENGQGANLGSPLH
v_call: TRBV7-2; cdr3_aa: ASSSRQGLDEQF
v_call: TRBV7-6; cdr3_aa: ASSLLGLGANVLT
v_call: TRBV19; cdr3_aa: ASARIPGQGITEAF
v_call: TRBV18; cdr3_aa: ASSPGQVNTGELF
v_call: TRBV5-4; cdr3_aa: ASSLGRGSGNTIY
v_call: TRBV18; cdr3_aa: ASSPLLNRAAGDTIY
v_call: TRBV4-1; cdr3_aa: ASSQAAGYYNEQF
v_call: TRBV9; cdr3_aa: ASSVNSGGSGANVLT
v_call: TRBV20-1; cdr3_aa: SARVRETQY
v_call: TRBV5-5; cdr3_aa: ASSLVRSTTLANYGYT
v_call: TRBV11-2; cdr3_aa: ASSKPRPNQDDYGYT
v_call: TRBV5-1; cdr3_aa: ASSSGLAGRTDTQY
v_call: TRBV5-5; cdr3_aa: ASSAGLAGGQETQY
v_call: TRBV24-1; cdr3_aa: ATGGLTDTQY
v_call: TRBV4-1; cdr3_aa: ASSQADRIHYGYT
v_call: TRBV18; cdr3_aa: ASSPLPGGNQPQH
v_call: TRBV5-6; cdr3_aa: ASSLVAGGRYTQY
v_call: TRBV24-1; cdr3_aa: ATSDGTLSYEQY
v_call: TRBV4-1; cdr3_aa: ASSHYRDRDNSPLH
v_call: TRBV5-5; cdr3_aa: ASSQTGQASSGNTIY
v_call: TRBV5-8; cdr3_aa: ASSLVVGLSEQY
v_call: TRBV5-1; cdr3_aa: ASSVGGRPSGYT
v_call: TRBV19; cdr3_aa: ASSISSGGGETQY
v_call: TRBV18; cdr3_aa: ASSPRHLNTEAF